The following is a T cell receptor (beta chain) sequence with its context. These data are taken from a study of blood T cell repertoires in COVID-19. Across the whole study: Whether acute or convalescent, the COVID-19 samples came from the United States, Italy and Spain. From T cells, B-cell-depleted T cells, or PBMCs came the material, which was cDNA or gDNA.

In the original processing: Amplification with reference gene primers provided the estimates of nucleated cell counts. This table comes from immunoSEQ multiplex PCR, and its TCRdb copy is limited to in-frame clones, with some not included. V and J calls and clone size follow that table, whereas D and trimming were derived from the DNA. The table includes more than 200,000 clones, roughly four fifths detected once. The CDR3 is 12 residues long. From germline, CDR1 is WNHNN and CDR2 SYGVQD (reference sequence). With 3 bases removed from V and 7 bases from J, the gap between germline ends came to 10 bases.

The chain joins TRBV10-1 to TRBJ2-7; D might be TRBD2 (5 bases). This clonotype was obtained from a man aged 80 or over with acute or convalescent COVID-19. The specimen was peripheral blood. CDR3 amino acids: CASSDPEGEQYF. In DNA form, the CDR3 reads TGCGCCAGCAGTGACCCCGAGGGTGAGCAGTACTTC.